Shown below are 29 T cell receptor beta chains from a single sample sequenced in a study of beta chain features in type 1 diabetes. Study outcomes and limitations: Shortening that was moderate but significant affected the TCRB CDR3s of Type 1 diabetes patients in all four CD4+ subsets.

These receptors have no known antigen. Sequencing targeted expressed TCRB transcripts, as all isolated RNA had been reverse transcribed. The method was immunoSEQ multiplex PCR; TCRdb's version includes in-frame clones alone and lacks a portion of them. There are around 600,000 clones in the sample; roughly 12% occur only once, and more than 0.1% lies in the top ten. The sample taken for sequencing was naive CD4+ T cells from blood. Receptor source: a young man with type 1 diabetes.

This clone has a count of ten or more. V usage is TRBV14 and J usage is TRBJ2-1; tentative D call: TRBD2 (5 bases). V lost 3 bases, J lost 13 bases, and 13 bases lay in between. This CDR3 contains 12 residues. The germline gives CDR1 SGHDN, CDR2 FVKESK. This chain's CDR3 is CASSQGSVGQFF. The CDR3 DNA follows: TGTGCCAGCAGCCAGGGGAGCGTTGGTCAGTTCTTC. Full variable domain (outside the CDR3, taken from reference TRBV14 and TRBJ2-1): EAGVTQFPSHSVIEKGQTVTLRCDPISGHDNLYWYRRVMGKEIKFLLHFVKESKQDESGMPNNRFLAERTGGTYSTLKVQPAELEDSGVYFCASSQGSVGQFFGPGTRLTVL.

The chain uses TRBV11-2 and TRBJ2-3; 9 bases line up with TRBD1. J was trimmed by 4 bases and V by 2 bases; bases with no gene match: 7. The germline V gene encodes CDR1 SGHAT and CDR2 FQNNGV. This CDR3 spans 16 amino acids. The CDR3 protein is CASSLKAGQGADTQYF. In DNA, the CDR3 is TGTGCCAGCAGCTTAAAAGCGGGACAGGGTGCAGATACGCAGTATTTT. Based on the CDR3 plus reference TRBV11-2 and TRBJ2-3, the full variable domain is EAGVAQSPRYKIIEKRQSVAFWCNPISGHATLYWYQQILGQGPKLLIQFQNNGVVDDSQLPKDRFSAERLKGVDSTLKIQPAKLEDSAVYLCASSLKAGQGADTQYFGPGTRLTVL.

V and J are TRBV5-1 and TRBJ1-5; D call uncertain. Germline-derived CDR1 and CDR2 are SGHRS and YFSETQ. The CDR3 is made up of 15 amino acids. The V end was cut by 0 bases, the J end by 7 bases, with 14 bases between. CDR3 in DNA: TGCGCCAGCAGCTTGGCCGGGGAAGGGCACCAGCCCCAGCATTTT. It translates to CASSLAGEGHQPQHF.

This clone was recorded a few times. The chain recombines TRBV28 with TRBJ2-5; a weak D match, TRBD1 (6 bases). The CDR3 is made up of 14 amino acids. With 2 bases removed from V and 6 bases from J, the gap between germline ends came to 13 bases. Germline CDR1 MDHEN, CDR2 SYDVKM. In DNA, the CDR3 is TGTGCCAGCAGTTTACCACAGGGCTTGAAGACCCAGTACTTC. It translates to CASSLPQGLKTQYF.

The genes are TRBV6-6 and TRBJ1-1; no clear D gene. CDR1 and CDR2 from the germline V gene are MNHNY and SVGAGI (reference sequence). CDR3 length: 15 amino acids. Trimming pared 0 bases from V and 0 bases from J, leaving 8 bases between. The CDR3 DNA is TGTGCCAGCAGTTACTCGACACTGTTGAACACTGAAGCTTTCTTT. This sequence encodes CASSYSTLLNTEAFF.

This clone was seen more than once but under ten times. The V call is TRBV6-5, the J call TRBJ2-3, with D hard to call. The CDR3 has 14 amino acids. The germline V and J ends were trimmed by 2 bases and 7 bases, with 13 bases remaining between them. Germline V gene sequence: CDR1 MNHEY, CDR2 SVGAGI. The CDR3 loop is CASSYTISRNTQYF. The CDR3 DNA reads as TGTGCCAGCAGTTACACGATATCCAGGAATACGCAGTATTTT.

There are a few counts of this clone. The CDR3 here is CAWSGPVSYEQYF. The CDR3 DNA reads as TGTGCCTGGAGTGGGCCGGTCTCCTACGAGCAGTACTTC. The chain is built from TRBV30 and TRBJ2-7; D unresolved. Germline CDR1 and CDR2: GTSNPN and SVGIG (reference sequence). V dropped 1 base and J dropped 0 bases, with 7 bases sitting between them. CDR3 length: 13 amino acids.

The CDR3 coding sequence is TGTGCCAGCAGGGGATCAGGACAGGGGGTCGGCTACACCTTC. It is translated as CASRGSGQGVGYTF. The genes are TRBV27 and TRBJ1-2, with 10 bases aligning to TRBD1. The CDR3 consists of 14 residues. With 6 bases clipped from V and 8 bases from J, the junction kept 9 bases outside the gene matches. Per the germline V gene, CDR1 is MNHEY and CDR2 is SMNVEV (reference sequence).

This clone was seen a few times. The DNA of the CDR3 is TGTGCCAGCAGCTCACAGGATTACGAGCAGTACTTC. Encoded protein: CASSSQDYEQYF. The chain joins TRBV7-9 to TRBJ2-7; a possible D gene is TRBD1 (5 bases). This CDR3 has 12 amino acids. V lost 4 bases, J lost 4 bases, and 8 bases lay in between. Germline V gives CDR1 SEHNR, CDR2 FQNEAQ (reference sequence).

The chain joins TRBV28 to TRBJ2-6; no clear D gene. This CDR3 is built from 13 residues. Germline loops: CDR1 MDHEN, CDR2 SYDVKM. V dropped 6 bases and J dropped 4 bases, with 7 bases sitting between them. The CDR3 DNA is TGTGCCAGCAGGCGCCAGGGGGCCAACGTCCTGACTTTC. Its translation: CASRRQGANVLTF.

For this clone: The same CDR3 is also encoded by other DNA sequences in this sample. The chain has TRBV10-3 and TRBJ1-5; TRBD1 aligns across 7 bases. V dropped 9 bases and J dropped 2; count of bases not matched to a gene: 7. Germline values: CDR1 ENHRY, CDR2 SYGVKD. The CDR3 has 14 residues. The CDR3: CAISSGTGNQPQHF. In DNA form, the CDR3 reads TGTGCCATTTCGTCCGGGACAGGCAATCAGCCCCAGCATTTT.

This clone was counted only a few times. The chain recombines TRBV7-2 with TRBJ2-5; 13 positions match TRBD2. The CDR3 spans 16 residues. The junction had 6 bases not matched to a gene; V was cut back by 5 bases and J by 3 bases. From germline, CDR1 is SGHTA and CDR2 FQGNSA. For the CDR3, the DNA is TGTGCCAGCAGCGTTCGGACTAGCGGGGGAAAAGAGACCCAGTACTTC. It translates to CASSVRTSGGKETQYF.

This clone occurred a few times. The chain links TRBV30 to TRBJ2-3; the D gene is possibly TRBD1 (7 bases). The V end lost 6 bases, the J end lost 1 base, and 14 bases lay between the germline ends. CDR3 length equals 14 residues. CDR1 and CDR2 (germline): GTSNPN, SVGIG (reference sequence). The CDR3 loop reads CACLRGAGTDTQYF. In DNA form, the CDR3 reads TGTGCCTGCCTCAGGGGGGCGGGCACAGATACGCAGTATTTT. Variable domain in full (rest from reference TRBV30 and TRBJ2-3): SQTIHQWPATLVQPVGSPLSLECTVEGTSNPNLYWYRQAAGRGLQLLFYSVGIGQISSEVPQNLSASRPQDRQFILSSKKLLLSDSGFYLCACLRGAGTDTQYFGPGTRLTVL.

This clone was observed a handful of times. The chain has TRBV21-1 and TRBJ2-7; TRBD1 is the table's D call and was not checked against the DNA. TRBV21-1 is a pseudogene locus. The CDR3 totals 13 residues. CDR3 protein: CASSRDRACEQYF. The CDR3 DNA is TGTGCCAGCAGCCGGGACAGGGCGTGCGAGCAGTACTTC.

There are a few counts of this clone. The chain carries TRBV6-5 and TRBJ2-5; the D is unclear. Per the germline V gene, CDR1 is MNHEY and CDR2 is SVGAGI. V shed 5 bases and J shed 2 bases, with 9 bases lying between them. The CDR3 is made up of 13 amino acids. CDR3 in amino acids: CASSGQRQETQYF. The CDR3 nucleotides are TGTGCCAGCAGTGGTCAGAGACAAGAGACCCAGTACTTC.

The chain carries TRBV5-1 and TRBJ2-5; perhaps TRBD1 as D (6 bases). This CDR3 is built from 15 residues. Germline assignment: CDR1 SGHRS and CDR2 YFSETQ. The ends were cut back, 4 bases at V and 3 bases at J, with 16 bases in the middle. CDR3 in amino acids: CASSNGLTGEETQYF. The DNA of the CDR3 is TGCGCCAGCAGCAACGGCCTGACAGGAGAAGAGACCCAGTACTTC.

This clone was picked up a small number of times. At the DNA level, this CDR3 is encoded by other sequences in the same sample as well. The chain joins TRBV9 to TRBJ2-1, with a weak D call TRBD2 (6 bases). The germline V gene encodes CDR1 SGDLS and CDR2 YYNGEE. There are 15 residues in the CDR3. The V end was cut by 0 bases, the J end by 3 bases, with 10 bases between. CDR3 bases: TGTGCCAGCAGCGTAGCTGGAGGGGACTACAATGAGCAGTTCTTC. Amino acids: CASSVAGGDYNEQFF.

This clone appeared a few times. The V and J genes are TRBV6-5 and TRBJ2-2; D ambiguous. V gave up 6 bases and J gave up 6 bases, with 11 bases separating them. This CDR3 comprises 13 residues. The germline V gene encodes CDR1 MNHEY and CDR2 SVGAGI. The CDR3 coding sequence is TGTGCCAGCAGGGGCGGCTTATCCGGGGAGCTGTTTTTT. It translates to CASRGGLSGELFF.

The rearrangement links TRBV7-2 to TRBJ2-6, with D perhaps given as TRBD1 or TRBD2 (5 bases each). Trimming took 1 base from V and 2 from J, leaving 6 bases between them. CDR1 and CDR2 from the germline V gene are SGHTA and FQGNSA. The CDR3 contains 15 residues. CDR3 bases: TGTGCCAGCAGCTTAGGGGGGACTGGGGCCAACGTCCTGACTTTC. This sequence encodes CASSLGGTGANVLTF.

The genes are TRBV9 and TRBJ1-3; 8 nucleotides match TRBD1. Germline CDR1 reads SGDLS; CDR2 reads YYNGEE. The CDR3 loop spans 17 amino acids. V shed 0 bases, J shed 3 bases, and the junction held 8 bases outside the gene matches. This CDR3 reads CASSVGGAGGDGNTIYF. The CDR3 DNA reads TGTGCCAGCAGCGTAGGAGGGGCAGGGGGCGATGGAAACACCATATATTTT.

The chain couples TRBV28 to TRBJ1-2; D call uncertain. There are 11 residues in the CDR3. CDR1 and CDR2 (germline): MDHEN, SYDVKM. V lost 10 bases and J 6 bases, leaving 12 bases between the germline ends. The CDR3 DNA sequence: TGTGCCACCACGGTCAGCGATGGCTACACCTTC. Translating it yields CATTVSDGYTF.

This clone was seen a few times. The V call is TRBV7-9, the J call TRBJ2-7; 7 nucleotides match TRBD1. Germline lookup yields CDR1 SEHNR and CDR2 FQNEAQ (reference sequence). V lost 3 bases to trimming and J lost 6 bases; unmatched junction nucleotides: 8. The CDR3 contains 14 residues. The CDR3 reads CASSFNQGDGEQYF. The CDR3 coding sequence is TGTGCCAGCAGCTTCAATCAGGGGGATGGCGAGCAGTACTTC.

DNA for the CDR3: TGTGCCACCAGAACAGGGAACCAAGAGACCCAGTACTTC. Translating it yields CATRTGNQETQYF. This chain connects TRBV15 to TRBJ2-5, with D perhaps matching TRBD1 (6 bases). V was pared by 6 bases and J by 0 bases, with 8 bases between. The germline gives CDR1 LNHNV, CDR2 YYDKDF (reference sequence). This CDR3 has 13 amino acids.

This sequence joins TRBV5-1 and TRBJ2-5, with 7 bases lining up with TRBD2. Germline assignment: CDR1 SGHRS and CDR2 YFSETQ. Trimming took 1 base from V and 2 from J; bases not matched to a gene: 2. The CDR3 has 14 amino acids. CDR3 sequence reads: CASSLPSGQETQYF. The CDR3 region has the DNA TGCGCCAGCAGCTTGCCTAGCGGACAAGAGACCCAGTACTTC.

This clone has only a few counts. The chain couples TRBV11-2 to TRBJ2-1, with D perhaps TRBD1 or TRBD2 (6 bases each). The V gene's germline CDR1 is SGHAT and CDR2 FQNNGV. V was trimmed by 5 bases and J by 4 bases, leaving 15 bases between them. The CDR3 has 15 amino acids. In DNA, the CDR3 is TGTGCCAGCAGCGGTAGGGGGACTTCATACAATGAGCAGTTCTTC. Its protein is CASSGRGTSYNEQFF.

The table lists this clone with a few counts. This chain joins TRBV7-2 and TRBJ2-5; D gene unclear. The germline V gene encodes CDR1 SGHTA and CDR2 FQGNSA. This CDR3 is built from 11 residues. Trimming cost V 5 bases and J 9 bases, with 10 bases left between them. This CDR3 reads CASSPYLAQYF. The CDR3 nucleotides read TGTGCCAGCAGCCCCTACTTGGCCCAGTACTTC.

This clone was seen a few times. The CDR3 loop reads CASSTREGPTYEQYF. The CDR3 region has the DNA TGTGCCAGCAGCACTAGAGAAGGGCCTACCTACGAGCAGTACTTC. The chain employs TRBV4-2 and TRBJ2-7, with a possible D match to TRBD2 (5 bases). This CDR3 is 15 amino acids long. CDR1 LGHNA and CDR2 YNFKEQ come from the germline V gene. With 5 bases removed from V and 2 bases from J, the gap between germline ends came to 16 bases.

This sequence joins TRBV11-3 and TRBJ1-5; D is unresolved. Trimming pared 2 bases from V and 7 bases from J, leaving 9 bases between. The CDR3 contains 13 residues. Germline CDR1 reads SGHNT; CDR2 reads YENEEA. The CDR3 DNA sequence: TGTGCCAGCAGCTTAACTAAATGGCAGCCCCAGCATTTT. Translation: CASSLTKWQPQHF.

The chain couples TRBV9 to TRBJ1-1, with D possibly being TRBD1 (5 bases). Trimming stripped 0 bases from V and 0 bases from J, with 15 bases between. In germline, CDR1 is SGDLS, CDR2 YYNGEE. This CDR3 has 17 amino acids. The DNA of the CDR3 is TGTGCCAGCAGCGTAGCTCCCCTGCAGGGCCTGAACACTGAAGCTTTCTTT. Its protein is CASSVAPLQGLNTEAFF.